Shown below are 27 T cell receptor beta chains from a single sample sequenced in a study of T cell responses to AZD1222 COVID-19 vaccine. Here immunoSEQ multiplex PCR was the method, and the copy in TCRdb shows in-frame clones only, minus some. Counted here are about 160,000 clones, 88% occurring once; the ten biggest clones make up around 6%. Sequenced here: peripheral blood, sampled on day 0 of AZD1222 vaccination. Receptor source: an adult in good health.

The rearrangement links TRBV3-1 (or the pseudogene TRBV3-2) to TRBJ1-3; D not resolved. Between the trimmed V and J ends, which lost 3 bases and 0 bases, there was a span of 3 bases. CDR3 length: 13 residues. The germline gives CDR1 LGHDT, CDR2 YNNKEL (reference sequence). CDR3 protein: CASSQHSGNTIYF. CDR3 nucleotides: TGTGCCAGCAGCCAGCACTCTGGAAACACCATATATTTT.

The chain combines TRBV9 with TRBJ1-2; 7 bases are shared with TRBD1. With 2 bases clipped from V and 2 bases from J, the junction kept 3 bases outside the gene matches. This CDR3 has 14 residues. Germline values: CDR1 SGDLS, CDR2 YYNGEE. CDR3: CASSVTGENYGYTF. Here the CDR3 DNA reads TGTGCCAGCAGCGTCACAGGGGAAAACTATGGCTACACCTTC.

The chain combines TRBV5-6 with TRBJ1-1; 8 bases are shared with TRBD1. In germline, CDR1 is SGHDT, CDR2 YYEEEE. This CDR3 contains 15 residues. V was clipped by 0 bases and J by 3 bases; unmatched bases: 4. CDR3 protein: CASSLVRDRYTEAFF. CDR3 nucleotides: TGTGCCAGCAGCTTGGTCAGGGACAGGTACACTGAAGCTTTCTTT.

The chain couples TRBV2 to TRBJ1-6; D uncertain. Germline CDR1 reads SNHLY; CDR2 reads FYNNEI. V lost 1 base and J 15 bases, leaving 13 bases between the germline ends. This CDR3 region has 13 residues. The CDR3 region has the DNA TGTGCCAGCAGTGAAGAGGTCGCCAGTAACCTCCACTTT. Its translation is CASSEEVASNLHF.

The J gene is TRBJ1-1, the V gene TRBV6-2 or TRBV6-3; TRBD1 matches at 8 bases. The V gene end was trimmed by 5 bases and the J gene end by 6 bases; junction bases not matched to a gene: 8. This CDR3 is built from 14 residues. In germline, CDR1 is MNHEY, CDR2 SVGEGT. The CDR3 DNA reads TGTGCCAGCAGTGTGACAGGGGTCTGGTCTGAAGCTTTCTTT. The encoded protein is CASSVTGVWSEAFF.

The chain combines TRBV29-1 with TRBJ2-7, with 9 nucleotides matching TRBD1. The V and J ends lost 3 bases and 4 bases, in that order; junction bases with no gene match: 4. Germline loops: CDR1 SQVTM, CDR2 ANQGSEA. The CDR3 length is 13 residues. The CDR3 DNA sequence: TGCAGCGTTGAGTTGGACAGGGGTTACGAGCAGTACTTC. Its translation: CSVELDRGYEQYF.

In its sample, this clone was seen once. CDR3 sequence reads: CATSARPGQGSSYNEQFF. The CDR3 DNA is TGTGCCACCAGTGCCCGACCGGGACAGGGTAGCTCCTACAATGAGCAGTTCTTC. V usage is TRBV24-1 and J usage is TRBJ2-1; 9 bases align to TRBD1. This CDR3 has 18 residues. V lost 5 bases and J lost 0; bases outside the gene matches: 10. The germline V gene encodes CDR1 KGHDR and CDR2 SFDVKD.

CDR3 sequence (DNA): TGTGCCACCGGCAGCGGGGCAGACTATGGCTACACCTTC. It specifies CATGSGADYGYTF. This chain links TRBV24-1 with TRBJ1-2, with D perhaps matching TRBD1 (5 bases). CDR3 size: 13 residues. Trimming shortened V by 9 bases and J by 3 bases, and 13 bases separated the two germline ends. Looked up from germline, CDR1 is KGHDR and CDR2 is SFDVKD.

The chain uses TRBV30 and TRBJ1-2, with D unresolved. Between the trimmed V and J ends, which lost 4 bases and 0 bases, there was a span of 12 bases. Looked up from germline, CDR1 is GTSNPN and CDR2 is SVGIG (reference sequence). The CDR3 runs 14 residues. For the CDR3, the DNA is TGTGCCTGGACTCCGGACCTTACTAACTATGGCTACACCTTC. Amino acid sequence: CAWTPDLTNYGYTF.

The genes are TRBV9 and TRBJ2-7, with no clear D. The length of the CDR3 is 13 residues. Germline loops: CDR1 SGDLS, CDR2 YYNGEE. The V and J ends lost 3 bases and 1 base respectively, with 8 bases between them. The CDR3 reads CASSARASYEQYF. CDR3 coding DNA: TGTGCCAGCAGCGCCCGGGCTTCCTACGAGCAGTACTTC.

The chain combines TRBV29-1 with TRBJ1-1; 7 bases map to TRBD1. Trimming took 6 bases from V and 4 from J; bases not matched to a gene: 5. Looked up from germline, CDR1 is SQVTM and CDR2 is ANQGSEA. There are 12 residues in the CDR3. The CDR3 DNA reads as TGCAGCGTCGACAGGGACGGCACTGAAGCTTTCTTT. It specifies CSVDRDGTEAFF.

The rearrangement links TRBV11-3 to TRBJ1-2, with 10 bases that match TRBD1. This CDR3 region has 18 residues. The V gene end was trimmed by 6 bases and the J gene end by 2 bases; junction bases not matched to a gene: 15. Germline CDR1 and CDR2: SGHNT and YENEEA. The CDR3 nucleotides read TGTGCCAGCAGTCTACTTACCGACAGGGGGCGCCTAAACTATGGCTACACCTTC. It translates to CASSLLTDRGRLNYGYTF. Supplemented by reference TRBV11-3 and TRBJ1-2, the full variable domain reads EAGVVQSPRYKIIEKKQPVAFWCNPISGHNTLYWYLQNLGQGPELLIRYENEEAVDDSQLPKDRFSAERLKGVDSTLKIQPAELGDSAVYLCASSLLTDRGRLNYGYTFGSGTRLTVV.

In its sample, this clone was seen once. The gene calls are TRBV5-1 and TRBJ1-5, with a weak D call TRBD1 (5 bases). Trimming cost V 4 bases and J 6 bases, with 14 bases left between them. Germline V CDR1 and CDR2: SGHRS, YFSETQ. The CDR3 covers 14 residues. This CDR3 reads CASSVSGRAQPQHF. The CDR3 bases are TGCGCCAGCAGCGTTTCAGGGCGCGCTCAGCCCCAGCATTTT. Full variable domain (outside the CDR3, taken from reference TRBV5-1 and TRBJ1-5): KAGVTQTPRYLIKTRGQQVTLSCSPISGHRSVSWYQQTPGQGLQFLFEYFSETQRNKGNFPGRFSGRQFSNSRSEMNVSTLELGDSALYLCASSVSGRAQPQHFGDGTRLSIL.

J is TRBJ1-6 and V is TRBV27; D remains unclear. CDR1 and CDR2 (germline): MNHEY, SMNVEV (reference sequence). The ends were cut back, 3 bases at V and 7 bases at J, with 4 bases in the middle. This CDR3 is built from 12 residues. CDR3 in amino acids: CASSFRNSPLHF. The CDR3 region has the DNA TGTGCCAGCAGTTTTCGAAATTCACCCCTCCACTTT.

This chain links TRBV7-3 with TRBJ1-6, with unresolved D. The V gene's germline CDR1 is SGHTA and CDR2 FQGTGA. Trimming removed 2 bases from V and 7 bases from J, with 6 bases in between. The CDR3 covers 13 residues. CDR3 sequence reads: CASSLDRNSPLHF. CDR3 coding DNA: TGTGCCAGCAGCTTAGATAGAAATTCACCCCTCCACTTT. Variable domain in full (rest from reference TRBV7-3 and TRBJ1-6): GAGVSQTPSNKVTEKGKYVELRCDPISGHTALYWYRQSLGQGPEFLIYFQGTGAADDSGLPNDRFFAVRPEGSVSTLKIQRTERGDSAVYLCASSLDRNSPLHFGNGTRLTVT.

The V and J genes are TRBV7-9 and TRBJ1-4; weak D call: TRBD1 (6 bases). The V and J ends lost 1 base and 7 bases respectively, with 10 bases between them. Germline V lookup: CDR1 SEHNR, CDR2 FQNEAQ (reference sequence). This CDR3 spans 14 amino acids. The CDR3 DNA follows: TGTGCCAGCAGCTTAGGACAGGAGGGTGAAAAACTGTTTTTT. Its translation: CASSLGQEGEKLFF.

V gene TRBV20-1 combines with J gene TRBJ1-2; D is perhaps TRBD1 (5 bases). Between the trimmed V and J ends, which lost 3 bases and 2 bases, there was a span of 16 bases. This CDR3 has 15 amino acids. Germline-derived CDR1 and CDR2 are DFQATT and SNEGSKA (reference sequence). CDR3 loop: CSASEGGWGNYGYTF. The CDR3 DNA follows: TGCAGTGCTAGTGAAGGCGGGTGGGGGAACTATGGCTACACCTTC.

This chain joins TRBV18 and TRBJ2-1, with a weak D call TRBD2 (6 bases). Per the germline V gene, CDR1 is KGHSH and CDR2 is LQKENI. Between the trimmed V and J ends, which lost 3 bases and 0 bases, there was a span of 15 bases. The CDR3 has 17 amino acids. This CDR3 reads CASSPYVSGSSYNEQFF. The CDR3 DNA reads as TGTGCCAGCTCACCGTACGTTAGCGGTAGCTCCTACAATGAGCAGTTCTTC. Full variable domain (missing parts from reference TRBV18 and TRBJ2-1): NAGVMQNPRHLVRRRGQEARLRCSPMKGHSHVYWYRQLPEEGLKFMVYLQKENIIDESGMPKERFSAEFPKEGPSILRIQQVVRGDSAAYFCASSPYVSGSSYNEQFFGPGTRLTVL.

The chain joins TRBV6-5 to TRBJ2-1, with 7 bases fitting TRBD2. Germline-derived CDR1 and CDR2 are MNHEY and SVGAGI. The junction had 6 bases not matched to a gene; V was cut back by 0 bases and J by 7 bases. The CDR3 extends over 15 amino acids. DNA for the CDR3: TGTGCCAGCAGTTACTCTGAGGGAGGGCAAAATGAGCAGTTCTTC. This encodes CASSYSEGGQNEQFF.

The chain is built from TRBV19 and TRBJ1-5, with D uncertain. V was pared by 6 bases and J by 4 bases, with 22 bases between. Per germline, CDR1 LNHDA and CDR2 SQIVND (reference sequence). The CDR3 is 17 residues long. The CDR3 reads CASRSQGRTLPNQPQHF. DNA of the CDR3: TGTGCCAGTAGGAGCCAAGGGAGGACGTTACCTAATCAGCCCCAGCATTTT.

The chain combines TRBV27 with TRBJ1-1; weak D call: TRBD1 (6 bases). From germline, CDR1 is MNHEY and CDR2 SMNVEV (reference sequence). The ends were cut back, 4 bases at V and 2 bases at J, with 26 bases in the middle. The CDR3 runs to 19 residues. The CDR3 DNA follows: TGTGCCAGCAGTTCCCTTCGGGGCACTTCGGGGGGCGGCAACACTGAAGCTTTCTTT. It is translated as CASSSLRGTSGGGNTEAFF.

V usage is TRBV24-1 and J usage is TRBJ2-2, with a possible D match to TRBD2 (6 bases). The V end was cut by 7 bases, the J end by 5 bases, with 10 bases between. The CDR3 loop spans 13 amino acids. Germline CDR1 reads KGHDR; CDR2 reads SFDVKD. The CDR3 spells CATRGGLTGELFF. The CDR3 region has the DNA TGTGCCACCAGGGGGGGATTGACCGGGGAGCTGTTTTTT.

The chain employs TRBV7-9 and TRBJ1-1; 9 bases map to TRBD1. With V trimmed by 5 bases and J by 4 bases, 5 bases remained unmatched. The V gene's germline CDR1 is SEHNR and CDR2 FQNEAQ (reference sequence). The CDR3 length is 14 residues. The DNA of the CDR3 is TGTGCCAGCAGCCAGGGACAGGGAGCCACTGAAGCTTTCTTT. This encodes CASSQGQGATEAFF.

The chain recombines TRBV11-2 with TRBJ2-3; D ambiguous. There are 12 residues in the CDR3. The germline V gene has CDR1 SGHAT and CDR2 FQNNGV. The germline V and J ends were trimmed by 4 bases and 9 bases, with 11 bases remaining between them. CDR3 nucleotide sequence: TGTGCCAGCAGCTCGGGTAGTCCCACGCAGTATTTT. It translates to CASSSGSPTQYF.

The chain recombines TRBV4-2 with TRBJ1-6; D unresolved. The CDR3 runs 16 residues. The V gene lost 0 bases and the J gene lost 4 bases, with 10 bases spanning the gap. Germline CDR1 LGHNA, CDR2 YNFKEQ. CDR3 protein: CASSQDVGGYNSPLHF. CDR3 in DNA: TGTGCCAGCAGCCAAGATGTCGGCGGTTATAATTCACCCCTCCACTTT.

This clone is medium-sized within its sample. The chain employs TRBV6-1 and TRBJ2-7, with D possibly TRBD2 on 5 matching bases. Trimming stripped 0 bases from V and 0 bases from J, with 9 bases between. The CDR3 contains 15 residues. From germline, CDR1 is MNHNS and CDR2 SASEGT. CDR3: CASSEAVGDSYEQYF. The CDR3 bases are TGTGCCAGCAGTGAAGCAGTCGGGGACTCCTACGAGCAGTACTTC.

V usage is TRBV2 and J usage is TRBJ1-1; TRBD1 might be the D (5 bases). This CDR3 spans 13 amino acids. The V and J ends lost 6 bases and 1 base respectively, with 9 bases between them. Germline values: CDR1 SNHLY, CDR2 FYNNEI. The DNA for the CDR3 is TGTGCCAGCAGGAACGACAGGAACACTGAAGCTTTCTTT. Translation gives CASRNDRNTEAFF.